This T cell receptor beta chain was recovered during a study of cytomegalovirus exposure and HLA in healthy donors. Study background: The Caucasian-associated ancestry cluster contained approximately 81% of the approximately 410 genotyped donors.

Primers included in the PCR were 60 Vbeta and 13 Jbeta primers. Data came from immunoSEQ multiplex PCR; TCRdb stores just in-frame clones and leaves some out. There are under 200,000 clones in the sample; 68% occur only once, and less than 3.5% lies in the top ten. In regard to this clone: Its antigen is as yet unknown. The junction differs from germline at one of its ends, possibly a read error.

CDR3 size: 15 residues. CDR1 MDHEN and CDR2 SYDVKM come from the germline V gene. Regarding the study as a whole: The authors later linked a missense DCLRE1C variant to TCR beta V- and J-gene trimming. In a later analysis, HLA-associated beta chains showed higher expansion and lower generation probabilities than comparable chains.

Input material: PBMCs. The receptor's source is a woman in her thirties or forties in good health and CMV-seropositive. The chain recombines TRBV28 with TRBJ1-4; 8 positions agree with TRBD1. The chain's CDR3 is CASSLADGTGSSLRF. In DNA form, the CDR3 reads TGTGCCAGCAGTTTAGCGGACGGGACAGGTAGTTCCCTACGTTTT.